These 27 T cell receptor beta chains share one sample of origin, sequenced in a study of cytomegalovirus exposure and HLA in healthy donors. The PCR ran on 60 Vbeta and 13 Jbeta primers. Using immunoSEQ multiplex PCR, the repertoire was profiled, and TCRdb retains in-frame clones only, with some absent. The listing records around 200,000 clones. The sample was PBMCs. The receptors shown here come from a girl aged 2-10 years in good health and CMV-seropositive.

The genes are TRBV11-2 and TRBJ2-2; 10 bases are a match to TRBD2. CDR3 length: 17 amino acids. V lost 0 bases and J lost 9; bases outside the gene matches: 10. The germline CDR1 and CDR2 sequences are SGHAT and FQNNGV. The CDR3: CASSLDSRASGSRELFF. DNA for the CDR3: TGTGCCAGCAGCTTAGATTCTCGGGCTAGCGGGAGCCGGGAGCTGTTTTTT. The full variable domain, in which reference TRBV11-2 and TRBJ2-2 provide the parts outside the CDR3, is EAGVAQSPRYKIIEKRQSVAFWCNPISGHATLYWYQQILGQGPKLLIQFQNNGVVDDSQLPKDRFSAERLKGVDSTLKIQPAKLEDSAVYLCASSLDSRASGSRELFFGEGSRLTVL.

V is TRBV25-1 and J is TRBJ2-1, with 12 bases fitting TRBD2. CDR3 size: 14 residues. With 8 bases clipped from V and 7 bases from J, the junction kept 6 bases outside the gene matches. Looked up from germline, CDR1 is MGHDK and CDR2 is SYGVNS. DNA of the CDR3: TGTGCCAGCCTCGCGACTAGCGGGAGTAATGAGCAGTTCTTC. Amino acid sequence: CASLATSGSNEQFF.

The CDR3, as DNA: TGCGCCAGCAGCCGACAGGGCGAGCAGTACTTC. This gives the protein CASSRQGEQYF. V usage is TRBV4-1 and J usage is TRBJ2-7, with 7 nucleotides matching TRBD1. CDR1 is MGHRA, CDR2 YSYEKL, per germline. The V and J ends lost 4 bases and 6 bases, in that order; junction bases with no gene match: 0. CDR3 size: 11 residues.

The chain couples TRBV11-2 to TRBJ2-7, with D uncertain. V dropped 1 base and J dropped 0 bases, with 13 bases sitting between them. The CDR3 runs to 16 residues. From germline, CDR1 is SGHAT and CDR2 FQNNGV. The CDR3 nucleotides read TGTGCCAGCAGCTTAGCGGGTTCCTCAAGCTCCTACGAGCAGTACTTC. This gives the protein CASSLAGSSSSYEQYF. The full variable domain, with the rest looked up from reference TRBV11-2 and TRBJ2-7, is EAGVAQSPRYKIIEKRQSVAFWCNPISGHATLYWYQQILGQGPKLLIQFQNNGVVDDSQLPKDRFSAERLKGVDSTLKIQPAKLEDSAVYLCASSLAGSSSSYEQYFGPGTRLTVT.

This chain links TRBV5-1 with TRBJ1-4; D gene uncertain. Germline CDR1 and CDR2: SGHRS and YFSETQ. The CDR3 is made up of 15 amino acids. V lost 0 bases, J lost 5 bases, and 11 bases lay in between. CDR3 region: CASSLGRGPNEKLFF. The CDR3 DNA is TGCGCCAGCAGCTTGGGCCGGGGTCCCAATGAAAAACTGTTTTTT.

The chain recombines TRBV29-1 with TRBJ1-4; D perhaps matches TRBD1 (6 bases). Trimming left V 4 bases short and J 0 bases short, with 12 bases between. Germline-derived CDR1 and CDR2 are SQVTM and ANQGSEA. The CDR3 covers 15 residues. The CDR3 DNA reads TGCAGCGTTGCGGACAGTTTTCCAACTAATGAAAAACTGTTTTTT. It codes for CSVADSFPTNEKLFF.

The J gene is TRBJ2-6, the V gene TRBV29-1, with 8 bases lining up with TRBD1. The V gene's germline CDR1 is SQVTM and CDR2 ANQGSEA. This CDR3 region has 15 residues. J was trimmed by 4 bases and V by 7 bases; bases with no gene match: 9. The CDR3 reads CSASGGSRGANVLTF. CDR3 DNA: TGCAGCGCCTCAGGGGGCAGTCGAGGGGCCAACGTCCTGACTTTC.

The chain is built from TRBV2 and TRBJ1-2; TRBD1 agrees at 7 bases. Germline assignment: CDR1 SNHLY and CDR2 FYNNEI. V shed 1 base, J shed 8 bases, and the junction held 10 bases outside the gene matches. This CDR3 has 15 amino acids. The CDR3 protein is CASSEGWDSLGGYTF. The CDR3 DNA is TGTGCCAGCAGTGAAGGGTGGGACAGTCTTGGGGGCTACACCTTC.

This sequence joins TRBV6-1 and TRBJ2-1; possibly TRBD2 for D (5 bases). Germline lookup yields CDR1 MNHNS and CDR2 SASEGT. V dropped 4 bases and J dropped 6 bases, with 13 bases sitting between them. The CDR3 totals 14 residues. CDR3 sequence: CASSGGSVPNEQFF. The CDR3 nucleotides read TGTGCCAGCAGTGGAGGTAGCGTCCCCAATGAGCAGTTCTTC.

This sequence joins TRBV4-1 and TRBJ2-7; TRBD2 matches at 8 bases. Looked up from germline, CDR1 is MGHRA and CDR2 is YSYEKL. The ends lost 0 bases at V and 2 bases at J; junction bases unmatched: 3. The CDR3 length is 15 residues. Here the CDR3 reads CASSQDSGGPYEQYF. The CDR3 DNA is TGCGCCAGCAGCCAAGATTCGGGAGGGCCCTACGAGCAGTACTTC.

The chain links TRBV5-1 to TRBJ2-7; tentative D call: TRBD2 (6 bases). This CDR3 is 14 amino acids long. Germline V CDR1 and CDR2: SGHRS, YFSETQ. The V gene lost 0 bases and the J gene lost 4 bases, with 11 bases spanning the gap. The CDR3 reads CASSLGDLKYEQYF. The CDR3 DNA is TGCGCCAGCAGCTTGGGGGACTTAAAGTACGAGCAGTACTTC.

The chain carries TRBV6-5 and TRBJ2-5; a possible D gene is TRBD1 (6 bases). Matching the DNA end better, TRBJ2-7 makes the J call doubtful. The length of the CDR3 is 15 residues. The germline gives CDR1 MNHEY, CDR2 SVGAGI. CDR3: CASSYGQLSSYEQYF. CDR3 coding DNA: TGTGCCAGCAGTTACGGACAGCTAAGCTCCTACGAGCAGTACTTC.

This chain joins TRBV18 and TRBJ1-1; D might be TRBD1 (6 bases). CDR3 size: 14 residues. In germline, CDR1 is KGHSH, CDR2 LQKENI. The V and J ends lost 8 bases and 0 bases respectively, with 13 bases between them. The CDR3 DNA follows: TGTGCCAGCACGGACAGAAGAATGAACACTGAAGCTTTCTTT. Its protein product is CASTDRRMNTEAFF.

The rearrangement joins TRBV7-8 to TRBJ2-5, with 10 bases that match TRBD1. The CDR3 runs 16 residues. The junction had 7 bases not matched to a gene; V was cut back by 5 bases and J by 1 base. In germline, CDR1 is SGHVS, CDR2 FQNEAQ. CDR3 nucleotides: TGTGCCAGCAGCCCCGGGACAGGGGCCCTCCAAGAGACCCAGTACTTC. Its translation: CASSPGTGALQETQYF.

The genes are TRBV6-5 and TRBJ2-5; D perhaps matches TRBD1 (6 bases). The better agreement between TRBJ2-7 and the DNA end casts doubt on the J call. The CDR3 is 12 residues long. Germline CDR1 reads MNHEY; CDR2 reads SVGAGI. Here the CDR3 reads CASRGAADEQYF. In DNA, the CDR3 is TGTGCCAGCAGGGGGGCTGCGGACGAGCAGTACTTC.

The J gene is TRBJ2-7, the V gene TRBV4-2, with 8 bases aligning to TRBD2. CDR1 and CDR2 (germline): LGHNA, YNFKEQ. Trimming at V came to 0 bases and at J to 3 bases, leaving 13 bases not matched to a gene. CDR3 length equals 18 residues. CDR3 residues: CASSQDPATGLVFYEQYF. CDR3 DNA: TGTGCCAGCAGCCAAGATCCCGCGACGGGACTAGTATTCTACGAGCAGTACTTC.

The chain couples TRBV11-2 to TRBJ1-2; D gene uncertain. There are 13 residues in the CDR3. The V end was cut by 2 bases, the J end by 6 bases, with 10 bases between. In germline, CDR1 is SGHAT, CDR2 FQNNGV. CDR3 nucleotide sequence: TGTGCCAGCAGCTTATCGGTATTAGATGGCTACACCTTC. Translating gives CASSLSVLDGYTF.

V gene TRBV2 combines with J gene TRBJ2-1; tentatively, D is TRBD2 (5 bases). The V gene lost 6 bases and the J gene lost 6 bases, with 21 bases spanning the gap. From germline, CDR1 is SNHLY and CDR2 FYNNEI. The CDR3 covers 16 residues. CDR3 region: CASRYTTRVPTNEQFF. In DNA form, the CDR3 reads TGTGCCAGCAGGTACACTACTAGGGTTCCTACCAATGAGCAGTTCTTC.

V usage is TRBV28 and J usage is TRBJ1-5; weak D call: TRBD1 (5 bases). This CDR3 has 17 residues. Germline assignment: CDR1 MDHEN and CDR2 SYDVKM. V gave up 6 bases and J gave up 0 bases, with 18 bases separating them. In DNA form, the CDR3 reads TGTGCCAGCAGCTTAAACCGGGACTTTTATAGCAATCAGCCCCAGCATTTT. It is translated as CASSLNRDFYSNQPQHF.

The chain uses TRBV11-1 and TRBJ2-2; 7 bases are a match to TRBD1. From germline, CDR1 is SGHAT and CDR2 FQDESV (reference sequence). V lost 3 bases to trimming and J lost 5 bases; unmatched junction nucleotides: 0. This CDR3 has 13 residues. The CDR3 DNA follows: TGTGCCAGCAGCTTGACAGGGACCGGGGAGCTGTTTTTT. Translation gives CASSLTGTGELFF.

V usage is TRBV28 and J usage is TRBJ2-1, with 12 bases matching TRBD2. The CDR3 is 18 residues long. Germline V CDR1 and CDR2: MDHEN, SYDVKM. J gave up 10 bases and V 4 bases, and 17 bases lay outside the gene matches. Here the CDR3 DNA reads TGTGCCAGCAGTTCCCCAACCTCCCGGACTAGCGGGAAAACAGAGCAGTTCTTC. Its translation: CASSSPTSRTSGKTEQFF.

DNA of the CDR3: TGCGCCAGCAGCTTGGTGGACAGCTCCTACGAGCAGTACTTC. It codes for CASSLVDSSYEQYF. This chain joins TRBV5-1 and TRBJ2-7, with D maybe TRBD1 (6 bases). Germline CDR1 SGHRS, CDR2 YFSETQ. The CDR3 totals 14 residues. Between the trimmed V and J ends, which lost 0 bases and 0 bases, there was a span of 7 bases.

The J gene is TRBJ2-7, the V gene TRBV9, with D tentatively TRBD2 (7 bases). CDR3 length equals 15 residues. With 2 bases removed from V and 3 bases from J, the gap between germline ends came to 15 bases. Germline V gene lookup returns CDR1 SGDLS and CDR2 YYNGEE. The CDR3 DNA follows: TGTGCCAGCAGCGTCGTCCCGGGGGGCCTCTACGAGCAGTACTTC. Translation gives CASSVVPGGLYEQYF.

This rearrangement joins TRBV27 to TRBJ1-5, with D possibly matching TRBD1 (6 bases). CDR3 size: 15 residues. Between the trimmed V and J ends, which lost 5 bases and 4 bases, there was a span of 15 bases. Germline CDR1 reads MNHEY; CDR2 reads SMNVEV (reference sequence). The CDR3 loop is CASSAGHRANQPQHF. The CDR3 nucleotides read TGTGCCAGCAGTGCCGGGCACAGGGCTAATCAGCCCCAGCATTTT.

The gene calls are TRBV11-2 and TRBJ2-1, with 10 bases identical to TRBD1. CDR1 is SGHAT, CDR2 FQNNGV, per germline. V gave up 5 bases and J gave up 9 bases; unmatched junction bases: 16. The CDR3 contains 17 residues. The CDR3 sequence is CASSRMWTGQGIGEQFF. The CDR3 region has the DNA TGTGCCAGCAGCCGAATGTGGACGGGACAGGGGATCGGTGAGCAGTTCTTC.

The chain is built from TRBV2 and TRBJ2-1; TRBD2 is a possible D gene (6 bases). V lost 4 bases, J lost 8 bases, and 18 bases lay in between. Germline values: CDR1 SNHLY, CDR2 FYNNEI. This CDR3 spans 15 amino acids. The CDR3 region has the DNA TGTGCCAGCAGTGTTGAGGCTAGCGCTGGCGATGAGCAGTTCTTC. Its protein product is CASSVEASAGDEQFF.

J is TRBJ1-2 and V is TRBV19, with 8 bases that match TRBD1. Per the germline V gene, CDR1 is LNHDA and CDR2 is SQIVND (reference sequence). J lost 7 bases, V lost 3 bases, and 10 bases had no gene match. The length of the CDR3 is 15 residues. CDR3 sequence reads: CASSIGGQGLSGYTF. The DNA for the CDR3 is TGTGCCAGTAGTATTGGCGGACAGGGTCTCTCTGGCTACACCTTC. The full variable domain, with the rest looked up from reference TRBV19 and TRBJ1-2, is DGGITQSPKYLFRKEGQNVTLSCEQNLNHDAMYWYRQDPGQGLRLIYYSQIVNDFQKGDIAEGYSVSREKKESFPLTVTSAQKNPTAFYLCASSIGGQGLSGYTFGSGTRLTVV.